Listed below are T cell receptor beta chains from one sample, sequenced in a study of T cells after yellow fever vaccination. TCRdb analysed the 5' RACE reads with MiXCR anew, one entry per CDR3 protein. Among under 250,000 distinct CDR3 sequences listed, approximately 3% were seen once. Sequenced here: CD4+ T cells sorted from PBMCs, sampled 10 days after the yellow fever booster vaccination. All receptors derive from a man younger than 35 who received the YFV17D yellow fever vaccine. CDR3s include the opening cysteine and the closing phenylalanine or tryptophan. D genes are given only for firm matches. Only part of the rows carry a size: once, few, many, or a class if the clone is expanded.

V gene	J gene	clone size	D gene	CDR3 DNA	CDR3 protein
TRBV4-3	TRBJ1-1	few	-	TGCGCCAGCAGCCGAGGACATGAGAACACTGAAGCTTTCTTT	CASSRGHENTEAFF
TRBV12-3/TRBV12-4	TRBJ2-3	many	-	TGTGCCAGCGCCCCGACCGGCACCACGGGCACAGATACGCAGTATTTT	CASAPTGTTGTDTQYF
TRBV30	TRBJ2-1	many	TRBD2	TGTGCCTGTCCCGGACTAGCGGGAAATGAGCAGTTCTTC	CACPGLAGNEQFF
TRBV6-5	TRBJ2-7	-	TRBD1	TGTGCCAGCACCCCCCCCCCCGGGACAGGGGGCCACGAGCAGTACTTC	CASTPPPGTGGHEQYF
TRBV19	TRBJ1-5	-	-	TGTGCCAGTAATCCCCCCGGGACGTTCCCACCGGCCCAGCATTTT	CASNPPGTFPPAQHF
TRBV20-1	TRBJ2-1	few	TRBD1	TGCTGTCCGGGACAGGGTGGCAATGAGCAGTTCTTC	CCPGQGGNEQFF
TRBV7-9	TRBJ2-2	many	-	TGTGCCAGCAGCGTGACTTCGAACACCGGGGAGCTGTTTTTT	CASSVTSNTGELFF
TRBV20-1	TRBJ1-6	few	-	TGCAGTGCCTCCGGGGTGGCGGTGGGAAATTCACCCCTCCACTTT	CSASGVAVGNSPLHF
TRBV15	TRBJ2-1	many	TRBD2	TGTGCCACCAGCAGAGATCCACGGGAGGACAATGAGCAGTTCTTC	CATSRDPREDNEQFF
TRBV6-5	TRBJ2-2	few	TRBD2	TGTGCCAGCAGTTACTCATGGGGGACTAGCGTAACCGGGGAGCTGTTTTTT	CASSYSWGTSVTGELFF
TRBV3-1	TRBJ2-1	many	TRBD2	TGTGCCAGCAGCCTGACCCTAGCGGGTGAGCAGTTCTTC	CASSLTLAGEQFF
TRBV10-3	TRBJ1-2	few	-	TGTGCCATCGAATTGGGAGCGGGGGGCTACACCTTC	CAIELGAGGYTF
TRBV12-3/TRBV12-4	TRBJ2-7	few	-	TGTGCCAGCAGTTTCTATGCGGTGCAGATTGACGAGCAGTACTTC	CASSFYAVQIDEQYF
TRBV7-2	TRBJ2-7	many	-	TGTGCCAGCAGCACACAGGGCTACGAGCAGTACTTC	CASSTQGYEQYF
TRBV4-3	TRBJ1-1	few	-	TGCGCCAGCAGCCAAGATGTCTGGGTCAACCTTGAAGCTTTCTTT	CASSQDVWVNLEAFF
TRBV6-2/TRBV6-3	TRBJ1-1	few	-	TGTGCCAGCCATACCTTTGGGGGGAACACTGAAGCTTTCTTT	CASHTFGGNTEAFF
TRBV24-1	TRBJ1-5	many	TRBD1	TGTGCCACCAGTGATACGACAGGGCGGGGGCAGCCCCAGCATTTT	CATSDTTGRGQPQHF
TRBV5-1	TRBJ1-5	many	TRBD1	TGCGCCAGCAGCTTGATGGCAGGGGGAGGTCAGCCCCAGCATTTT	CASSLMAGGGQPQHF
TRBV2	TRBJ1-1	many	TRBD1	TGTGCCAGCAGTGTCGAGGGGGCGAACACTGAAGCTTTCTTT	CASSVEGANTEAFF
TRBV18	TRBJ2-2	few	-	TGTGCCAGCTCATCATCGGACACCGGGGAGCTGTTTTTT	CASSSSDTGELFF
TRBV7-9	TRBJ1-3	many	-	TGTGCCAGCAGCTTACACGGAAACACCATATATTTT	CASSLHGNTIYF
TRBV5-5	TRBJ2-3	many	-	TGTGCCAGCAGCTTGGAATCAGGGCAGTATTTT	CASSLESGQYF
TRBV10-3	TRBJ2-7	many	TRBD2	TGTGCCATCGGGGACTTAGCGGGGAGCTACGAGCAGTACTTC	CAIGDLAGSYEQYF
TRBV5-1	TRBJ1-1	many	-	TGCGCCAGCAGTCCAGCGGGTTTCGACACTGAAGCTTTCTTT	CASSPAGFDTEAFF
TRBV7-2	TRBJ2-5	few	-	TGTGCCAGCAGCTTGGTGCAGCGTGAGACCCAGTACTTC	CASSLVQRETQYF
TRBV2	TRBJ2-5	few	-	TGTGCCAGATCCGTTAGGTATCAAGAGACCCAGTACTTC	CARSVRYQETQYF
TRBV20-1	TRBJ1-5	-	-	TGCAGTGCCAGGACTCCCTCAGACAATCAGCCCCAGCATTTT	CSARTPSDNQPQHF
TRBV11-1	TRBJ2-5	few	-	TGTGCCAGCAGCCTCGGACTATCGGGCCAAGAGACCCAGTACTTC	CASSLGLSGQETQYF
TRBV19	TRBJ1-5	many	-	TGTGCCAGTAGTTCTGGGGTGAGACAGCCCCAGCATTTT	CASSSGVRQPQHF
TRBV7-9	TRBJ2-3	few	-	TGTGCCAGCAGCGGGCGGAATACGCAGTATTTT	CASSGRNTQYF
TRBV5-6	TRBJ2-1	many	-	TGTGCCAGCAGCTGGAGTTGGGGAGGCTCCTACAATGAGCAGTTCTTC	CASSWSWGGSYNEQFF
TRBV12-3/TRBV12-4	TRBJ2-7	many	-	TGTGCCAGCAGTTTGCGGCAGAGCTCCTACGAGCAGTACTTC	CASSLRQSSYEQYF
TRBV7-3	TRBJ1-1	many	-	TGTGCCAGCAGCTTAAATTCGGGGGCCGGAGCTTTCTTT	CASSLNSGAGAFF
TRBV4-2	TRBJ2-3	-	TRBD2	TGTGCCAGCAGCAAGAGACTAGCGGGGGGGTACACAGATACGCAGTATTTT	CASSKRLAGGYTDTQYF
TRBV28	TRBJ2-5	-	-	TGTGCCAGCAACCGTTACTCTGGGCAAGAGACCCAGTACTTC	CASNRYSGQETQYF
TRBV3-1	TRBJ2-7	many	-	TGTGCCAGCAGCCAAAACACAGGGTCCTACGAGCAGTACTTC	CASSQNTGSYEQYF
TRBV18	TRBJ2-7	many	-	TGTGCCAGCTCACCACGGGTTTCAGGAACCTACGAGCAGTACTTC	CASSPRVSGTYEQYF